This T cell receptor (beta chain) is drawn from a study of blood T cells in healthy people across ages (dated by TCRdb to the mid-2010s). As for the study more broadly: In model experiments, template switching captured roughly one uniquely barcoded TCR beta cDNA molecule for every two T cells. The study measured age-related changes in TCR beta repertoire diversity using deep sequencing normalized with unique cDNA molecular identifiers. The donors were divided into four age groups: young (average around 17 years), middle-aged (around 37), aged (approximately 62) and long-lived (about 80). To avoid experimental bias, donors of different ages were randomly spread across the sequencing lanes. For two donors (one aged 18 to 29 and one aged 80 or older), the study analyzed two additional independent replicas of 1 million unique cDNA reads from the same blood draw. What the authors observed across the whole study: Bulk unsorted PBMC profiling prevented conclusive comparison of naive and antigen-experienced compartments. As age increased, observed TCR beta diversity per million T cells dropped in a roughly linear way, and a significant reduction was already evident by age roughly 36. A strong correlation was found between observed TCR beta diversity and the percentage of naive T cells measured by flow cytometry. The CMV infection status of donors was not known, potentially confounding age-related changes in expanded clonotypes. Estimates of total diversity based on one million sequenced T cells were regarded as lower bounds and as underestimates. The long-lived group showed more naive CD4+ T cells, fewer expanded clones and increased TCR diversity than the aged group, suggesting age selection.

This clonotype was counted ten times or more. It has no known antigen specificity. No clone much larger than this one lies a single base away; base qualities are absent. The library was generated by 5' RACE. Sequencer: Illumina HiSeq 2500. The second PCR ran for about 6 to 12 cycles and used a J-beta primer mix along with a sample-barcoded 5' primer. Each TCR beta cDNA molecule received a unique molecular identifier from a template-switch 5' adaptor carrying 12 random nucleotides. At least 2.5 million CDR3-containing paired-end reads were obtained from each sample. The Mint cDNA synthesis kit, primed by a TRBC-specific oligonucleotide, was used to synthesize first-strand cDNA from all RNA. After uracil-DNA glycosylase treatment, a first 18-cycle PCR used universal primers M1SS and BC2_uni_R on all cDNA. Under the source paper's analysis protocol: Normalization of each sample was performed by random selection of 1 million high-quality reads, each carrying a distinct molecular identifier. Instead of being binned into consensus sequences, reads with shared molecular identifiers were discarded. CDR3 identification, clonotype clustering and error correction used MiTCR with a Q25 quality threshold and the strictest error-elimination algorithm. A nonparametric unseen species model with Euler transformation was used to estimate lower-bound total TCR beta diversity. TCRdb passed the public sequencing reads through fastp at Q25 and MiXCR, retaining productive beta sequences. Here each entry gathers all rows of one CDR3 protein and keeps the most common genes and DNA. For this entry, the V and J calls and clone size follow TCRdb and not the study's own pipeline. This sample comprises approximately 810,000 distinct CDR3 sequences, 35% to 40% of them detected only once. The top ten clonotypes cover 10% to 15% of the sample.

The donors were roughly 39 Caucasian individuals from Russia, aged roughly 6 to 100 years, who were systemically healthy. Roughly 10 milliliters of peripheral blood were collected from each donor into EDTA-treated Vacutainer tubes. PBMCs were isolated by Ficoll-Paque density-gradient centrifugation, with at least 7 million obtained per sample. Trizol reagent was used to extract total RNA from PBMCs, with at least 5.5 micrograms per sample. Naive CD45RAhigh/CD27high T cell percentages were measured by flow cytometry on a PBMC aliquot from every donor. Including cysteine and phenylalanine, the CDR3 has 12 amino acids. Here the CDR3 DNA is all that survives: 36 bases in frame from base 1. CDR1 ENHRY and CDR2 SYGVKD were looked up in the germline V gene. The junction carries 6 bases between V and J, which are trimmed by 2 bases and 5 bases respectively.

Source material: blood. Rearrangement joined TRBV10-3 to TRBJ2-5, with no D gene named confidently. The sequence was collected from a man aged 18 to 35 in good health. The nucleotide sequence is TGTGCCATCAGTGAGACGTCGGAGACCCAGTACTTC. Translated, it reads CAISETSETQYF.